These 3 T cell receptor beta chains were sequenced from one sample in a study of shared clonotypes between healthy human individuals. Profiled with immunoSEQ multiplex PCR; TCRdb holds only in-frame clones, not every one. Of about 490,000 clones in the sample, about 79% were seen once. The sequencing sample was made of PBMCs. The source is a middle-aged woman in good health. Some clones in this sample may be carry-over from other donors' samples.

The gene calls are TRBV2 and TRBJ2-7; 9 nucleotides match TRBD2. After removal of 5 bases from V and 0 bases from J, the junction contained 11 bases not matched to a gene. Germline values: CDR1 SNHLY, CDR2 FYNNEI. The CDR3 runs to 17 residues. The CDR3 DNA is TGTGCCAGCAGTTCCCCGGCTAGCGGGACTTACTCCTACGAGCAGTACTTC. It codes for CASSSPASGTYSYEQYF.

Worth noting for this clone: A read error likely explains this, since a far larger clone differs by one base. V gene TRBV5-1 combines with J gene TRBJ1-1; D possibly corresponds to TRBD1 (6 bases). There are 14 residues in the CDR3. Per germline, CDR1 SGHRS and CDR2 YFSETQ. In DNA form, the CDR3 reads TGCGCCGGCAGCTTGGAGACAGGGAACACTGAAGCTTTCTTT. Translating gives CAGSLETGNTEAFF.

This rearrangement joins TRBV23-1 to TRBJ2-4, with 10 bases lining up with TRBD2. TRBV23-1 is recorded as an ORF, its role being uncertain. The CDR3 covers 16 residues. With V trimmed by 2 bases and J by 6 bases, 7 bases remained unmatched. The CDR3 loop is CASSQSTSGTSNIQYF. The CDR3 nucleotides read TGCGCCAGCAGTCAAAGCACTAGCGGGACGTCAAACATTCAGTACTTC.